This TCR beta chain was captured in a study of T cells in women clearing cervical HPV infection. Study-level background: Case blood was drawn when the lesion was first found; control blood after infection became undetectable. Broader study findings: Repertoire richness, not evenness, was significantly elevated in CIN3+ cases versus controls.

Prevalent HPV16 infections were excluded; only incident single HPV16 infections included. The V end was cut by 3 bases, the J end by 1 base, with 7 bases between. The CDR3 is 13 residues long. CDR1 is ENHRY, CDR2 SYGVKD, per germline. The data were produced by immunoSEQ multiplex PCR, yet TCRdb's version contains in-frame clones alone and is incomplete. The specimen's table records tens of thousands of clones. Note on this clone: Its antigen is undetermined. With the read ending 3 residues before the CDR3 end, the germline J gene is used to fill in that end.

The sample comprised blood buffy coat. This clonotype was sampled from a woman aged 18-70 years with a cervical HPV16 infection that either progressed to CIN3+ or cleared (not recorded which). The chain is built from TRBV10-3 and TRBJ2-7; a possible D gene is TRBD2 (5 bases). The CDR3 spells CAISEAVSYEQYF. The covered CDR3 bases are TGTGCCATCAGTGAAGCGGTATCCTACGAG.